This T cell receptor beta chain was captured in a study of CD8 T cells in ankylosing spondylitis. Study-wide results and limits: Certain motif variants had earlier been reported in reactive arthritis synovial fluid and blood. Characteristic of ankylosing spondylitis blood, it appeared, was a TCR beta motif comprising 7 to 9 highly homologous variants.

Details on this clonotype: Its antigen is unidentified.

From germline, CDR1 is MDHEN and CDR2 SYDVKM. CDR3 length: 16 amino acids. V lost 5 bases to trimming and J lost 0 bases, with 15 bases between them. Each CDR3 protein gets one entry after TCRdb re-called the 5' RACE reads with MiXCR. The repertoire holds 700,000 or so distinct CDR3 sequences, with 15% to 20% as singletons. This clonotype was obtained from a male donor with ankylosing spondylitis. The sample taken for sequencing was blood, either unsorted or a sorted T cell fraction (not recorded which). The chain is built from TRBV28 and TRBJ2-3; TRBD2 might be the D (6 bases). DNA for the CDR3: TGTGCCAGCAGTCCTCCCGGCGGGGTTAGCACAGATACGCAGTATTTT. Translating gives CASSPPGGVSTDTQYF.